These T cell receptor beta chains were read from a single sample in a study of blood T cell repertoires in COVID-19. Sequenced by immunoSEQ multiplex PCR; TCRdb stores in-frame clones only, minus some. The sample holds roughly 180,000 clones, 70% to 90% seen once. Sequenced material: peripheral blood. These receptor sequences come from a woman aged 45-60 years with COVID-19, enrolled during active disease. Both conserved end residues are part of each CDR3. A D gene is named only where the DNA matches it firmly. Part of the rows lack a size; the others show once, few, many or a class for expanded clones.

DNA: TGTGCCAGCAGCTTTGAGCTAGCCAAAAACATTCAGTACTTC
CDR3: CASSFELAKNIQYF
V: TRBV7-9
D: .
size: .
J: TRBJ2-4

DNA: TGTGCCAGCAGCTTGGGGCAGGGCGTGAACACCGGGGAGCTGTTTTTT
CDR3: CASSLGQGVNTGELFF
V: TRBV5-6
D: .
size: .
J: TRBJ2-2

DNA: TGTGCCTGGGAGGTGACAGGTTATGGCTACACCTTC
CDR3: CAWEVTGYGYTF
V: TRBV30
D: .
size: .
J: TRBJ1-2

DNA: TGTGCCAGCAGCTTAGGACTAGCGGGGGGCTTTAGCTCCTACGAGCAGTACTTC
CDR3: CASSLGLAGGFSSYEQYF
V: TRBV11-2
D: TRBD2
size: .
J: TRBJ2-7

DNA: TGTGCCAGCAGCTTGGGTGGGCCCGACTACGAGCAGTACTTC
CDR3: CASSLGGPDYEQYF
V: TRBV11-3
D: .
size: .
J: TRBJ2-7

DNA: TGCGCCAGCAGCTCCCCGACTTCGGCCACTGAAGCTTTCTTT
CDR3: CASSSPTSATEAFF
V: TRBV4-1
D: .
size: few
J: TRBJ1-1

DNA: TGTGCCTGGAGTGAGGATAGCGGGGGTGGCGGTCTAACCCGGACCCAGTACTTC
CDR3: CAWSEDSGGGGLTRTQYF
V: TRBV30
D: TRBD2
size: .
J: TRBJ2-5

DNA: TGTGCCAGCAGCGAACTAGCGGGGGGGCGAGATACGCAGTATTTT
CDR3: CASSELAGGRDTQYF
V: TRBV9
D: TRBD2
size: .
J: TRBJ2-3

DNA: TGTGCCAGCAGTAGATTGGCCTCTGATAATGAAAAACTGTTTTTT
CDR3: CASSRLASDNEKLFF
V: TRBV6-5
D: .
size: .
J: TRBJ1-4

DNA: TGTGCCAGCAGCTCGGAGATGAACACTGAAGCTTTCTTT
CDR3: CASSSEMNTEAFF
V: TRBV7-3
D: .
size: .
J: TRBJ1-1

DNA: TGTGCCACCCGGGACAGGGGGATGGAGACCCAGTACTTC
CDR3: CATRDRGMETQYF
V: TRBV3-1/TRBV3-2
D: TRBD1
size: .
J: TRBJ2-5

DNA: TGCGCCAGCCCAAACCCCGGACTAGCCCACGAGCAGTACTTC
CDR3: CASPNPGLAHEQYF
V: TRBV5-1
D: TRBD2
size: few
J: TRBJ2-7

DNA: TGCGCCAGCAGCCCCCGGGGTTGGGGGGAGACCTACGAGCAGTACTTC
CDR3: CASSPRGWGETYEQYF
V: TRBV4-1
D: .
size: few
J: TRBJ2-7

DNA: TGTGCCAGCAGCTTGACAGGATCAGCTAACTATGGCTACACCTTC
CDR3: CASSLTGSANYGYTF
V: TRBV7-6
D: .
size: .
J: TRBJ1-2

DNA: TGTGCCAGCTCACCAGTAGGGACAGGTTATAATTCACCCCTCCACTTT
CDR3: CASSPVGTGYNSPLHF
V: TRBV18
D: TRBD1
size: .
J: TRBJ1-6

DNA: TGTGCCAGCAGCCTTAGACTGACAGGGTACACAGATACGCAGTATTTT
CDR3: CASSLRLTGYTDTQYF
V: TRBV3-1/TRBV3-2
D: TRBD1
size: .
J: TRBJ2-3

DNA: TGTGCCAGCATAGATCATCCGAACACTGAAGCTTTCTTT
CDR3: CASIDHPNTEAFF
V: TRBV2
D: .
size: few
J: TRBJ1-1

DNA: TGTGCCATCAGTGAGTTGGGACAGGGAGGCACCGGGGAGCTGTTTTTT
CDR3: CAISELGQGGTGELFF
V: TRBV10-3
D: TRBD1
size: .
J: TRBJ2-2

DNA: TGCGCCAGCACTCTGGGACAGGGAGGAGACGAGCAGTACTTC
CDR3: CASTLGQGGDEQYF
V: TRBV5-1
D: TRBD1
size: .
J: TRBJ2-7

DNA: TGTGCCAGCAGCTTAGCGGGACTAGGGGCGGATGAGCAGTTCTTC
CDR3: CASSLAGLGADEQFF
V: TRBV11-1
D: TRBD2
size: .
J: TRBJ2-1

DNA: TGTGCCACCAGTGATCCCATAACAGGCAATGAGCAGTTCTTC
CDR3: CATSDPITGNEQFF
V: TRBV24-1
D: .
size: .
J: TRBJ2-1

DNA: TGTGCCAGCTCACCACCTCTGCGGGACAGAGGCTACACCTTC
CDR3: CASSPPLRDRGYTF
V: TRBV18
D: TRBD1
size: .
J: TRBJ1-2

DNA: TGTGCCAGCAGCCCACCACCCGGGGGGCGAGAGACCCAGTACTTC
CDR3: CASSPPPGGRETQYF
V: TRBV7-9
D: .
size: .
J: TRBJ2-5

DNA: TGTGCCAGCAGTACAGGGGGGTGGACAGATACGCAGTATTTT
CDR3: CASSTGGWTDTQYF
V: TRBV6-6
D: TRBD1
size: .
J: TRBJ2-3

DNA: TGCAGCGTTGAACAGGGGGCTCTCTACAATGAGCAGTTCTTC
CDR3: CSVEQGALYNEQFF
V: TRBV29-1
D: TRBD1
size: .
J: TRBJ2-1

DNA: TGTGCCAGTATACGGGACAGGGGTTGGGGAGGCTACACCTTC
CDR3: CASIRDRGWGGYTF
V: TRBV19
D: TRBD1
size: once
J: TRBJ1-2

DNA: TGTGCCACTTCGGCGGGGGGCTCTCTCTCCTACAATGAGCAGTTCTTC
CDR3: CATSAGGSLSYNEQFF
V: TRBV24-1
D: TRBD2
size: .
J: TRBJ2-1

DNA: TGTGCCAGCAGCTTGGACGCGGGGGCAGTCACTGAAGCTTTCTTT
CDR3: CASSLDAGAVTEAFF
V: TRBV7-9
D: .
size: .
J: TRBJ1-1

DNA: TGTGCCAGCTCACCACTCGCACTAGCGGGGGGCACCGGGGAGCTGTTTTTT
CDR3: CASSPLALAGGTGELFF
V: TRBV18
D: TRBD2
size: .
J: TRBJ2-2

DNA: TGTGCCAGCAGTCTATGGGGGGGAGGCGGGGAAAAACTGTTTTTT
CDR3: CASSLWGGGGEKLFF
V: TRBV6-5
D: .
size: .
J: TRBJ1-4

DNA: TGTGCCTGCGAGGGAGGCGGTAATTCACCCCTCCACTTT
CDR3: CACEGGGNSPLHF
V: TRBV30
D: .
size: .
J: TRBJ1-6

DNA: TGTGCCAGCAGCTTATCACGGGGAACCAAAAACATTCAGTACTTC
CDR3: CASSLSRGTKNIQYF
V: TRBV11-2
D: .
size: few
J: TRBJ2-4

DNA: TGTGCCAGCATCGGAGTCCCGCCTAGCACAGATACGCAGTATTTT
CDR3: CASIGVPPSTDTQYF
V: TRBV6-5
D: .
size: .
J: TRBJ2-3

DNA: TGTGCCAGCAGCTTAGTAGCCGGGACAGAGAACACCGGGGAGCTGTTTTTT
CDR3: CASSLVAGTENTGELFF
V: TRBV7-9
D: TRBD1
size: .
J: TRBJ2-2

DNA: TGTGCCAGCAGCCAGCTCGGGGAATGGCACGAGCAGTACTTC
CDR3: CASSQLGEWHEQYF
V: TRBV7-9
D: .
size: .
J: TRBJ2-7

DNA: TGTGCCACCAGTGCTCCGGGACTAGCAAGCGATGAGCAGTTCTTC
CDR3: CATSAPGLASDEQFF
V: TRBV24-1
D: TRBD2
size: once
J: TRBJ2-1

DNA: TGCGCCAGCAGCCAAGCCCGCTTGGGGCCCCTTTCTGGAAACACCATATATTTT
CDR3: CASSQARLGPLSGNTIYF
V: TRBV4-1
D: .
size: .
J: TRBJ1-3

DNA: TGTGCCAGCAGCGACAGGGGATCTACTAATGAAAAACTGTTTTTT
CDR3: CASSDRGSTNEKLFF
V: TRBV5-4
D: TRBD1
size: few
J: TRBJ1-4

DNA: TGTGCCAGCAGCCAAGACACAGCTAACTATGGCTACACCTTC
CDR3: CASSQDTANYGYTF
V: TRBV14
D: .
size: .
J: TRBJ1-2

DNA: TGTGCCAGCAGCTTGGATATTGAGGGTTGGGATTCACCCCTCCACTTT
CDR3: CASSLDIEGWDSPLHF
V: TRBV5-6
D: .
size: .
J: TRBJ1-6

DNA: TGTGCCAGCAGCCCCCGACAGGGGGACACTGAAGCTTTCTTT
CDR3: CASSPRQGDTEAFF
V: TRBV7-3
D: TRBD1
size: .
J: TRBJ1-1

DNA: TGCGCCAGCAGCTTGGAACAGACAGGGATTTATGGCTACACCTTC
CDR3: CASSLEQTGIYGYTF
V: TRBV5-1
D: TRBD1
size: once
J: TRBJ1-2

DNA: TGTGCCAGCAGCCCTGGGGGGGAGCCCTCTGAGCAGTTCTTC
CDR3: CASSPGGEPSEQFF
V: TRBV9
D: TRBD2
size: .
J: TRBJ2-1

DNA: TGTGCCAGCAGTTACTCTGGGGGCCGGGGAACAGATACGCAGTATTTT
CDR3: CASSYSGGRGTDTQYF
V: TRBV6-5
D: .
size: .
J: TRBJ2-3

DNA: TGTGCCAGCAGCCCGGGACAGGGCCTCGAGCAGTACTTC
CDR3: CASSPGQGLEQYF
V: TRBV9
D: TRBD1
size: .
J: TRBJ2-7

DNA: TGTGCCTGGAGTCCCACATCATCATGGGAAAAACTGTTTTTT
CDR3: CAWSPTSSWEKLFF
V: TRBV30
D: .
size: .
J: TRBJ1-4

DNA: TGCGCCAGCCTCGACAAGAACTATGGCTACACCTTC
CDR3: CASLDKNYGYTF
V: TRBV10-2
D: .
size: few
J: TRBJ1-2

DNA: TGTGCCAGCAGCCAAGATCGGGGAAATGAGCAGTTCTTC
CDR3: CASSQDRGNEQFF
V: TRBV3-1/TRBV3-2
D: .
size: .
J: TRBJ2-1

DNA: TGTGCCAGCAGTCTACTTGGACAGGGAGAAAACGAGCAGTACTTC
CDR3: CASSLLGQGENEQYF
V: TRBV7-3
D: TRBD1
size: .
J: TRBJ2-7

DNA: TGTGCCTGGAGTGTCCCCCCAGCGGTCTCTGGAAACACCATATATTTT
CDR3: CAWSVPPAVSGNTIYF
V: TRBV30
D: .
size: .
J: TRBJ1-3

DNA: TGTGCCAGCAGTGTGCACAGACAAGAGACCCAGTACTTC
CDR3: CASSVHRQETQYF
V: TRBV2
D: .
size: once
J: TRBJ2-5

DNA: TGTGCCAGTAGTATATTAGGACAGGGCGGGGAAAAACTGTTTTTT
CDR3: CASSILGQGGEKLFF
V: TRBV19
D: TRBD1
size: once
J: TRBJ1-4

DNA: TGTGCCAGCACCCCAGGGACTAGCTTAGAGACCCAGTACTTC
CDR3: CASTPGTSLETQYF
V: TRBV28
D: TRBD2
size: .
J: TRBJ2-5

DNA: TGTGCCAGCAGCGCGGGGACAGGGGGTAGGGAGACCCAGTACTTC
CDR3: CASSAGTGGRETQYF
V: TRBV4-2
D: TRBD1
size: .
J: TRBJ2-5

DNA: TGTGCCAGCCATTCGGCGGGTGGGAATCAGCCCCAGCATTTT
CDR3: CASHSAGGNQPQHF
V: TRBV5-6
D: .
size: .
J: TRBJ1-5

DNA: TGTGCCAGCAGCCTACACTACGAGCAGTACTTC
CDR3: CASSLHYEQYF
V: TRBV14
D: .
size: .
J: TRBJ2-7

DNA: TGTGCCAGCACGACAGGGGGCCCGAACACTGAAGCTTTCTTT
CDR3: CASTTGGPNTEAFF
V: TRBV27
D: TRBD1
size: .
J: TRBJ1-1

DNA: TGTGCCTGCGGCACTGAAGCTTTCTTT
CDR3: CACGTEAFF
V: TRBV7-9
D: .
size: .
J: TRBJ1-1

DNA: TGTGCCACCAGTGACTCCCGGACAGGGCGGAACACCGGGGAGCTGTTTTTT
CDR3: CATSDSRTGRNTGELFF
V: TRBV24-1
D: TRBD1
size: few
J: TRBJ2-2